This T cell receptor (beta chain) originates from a study of Graves' ophthalmopathy and Graves' hyperthyroidism. Looking at the study overall: Stable hyperthyroid donors showed no ophthalmopathy during 18 months follow-up.

RNA transcripts yielded amplified TCR beta CDR3 regions. An initial RT-PCR round employing HTBI primers preceded a second-round multiplex PCR. TCRdb reprocessed the multiplex PCR reads with MiXCR, giving one entry per CDR3 protein. The data show over a million distinct CDR3 sequences, about two fifths seen once. Study conclusions and caveats: Between ophthalmopathy and stable hyperthyroidism, a 13-signature model drew a separation with around 86% sensitivity and 70% to 84% specificity. Blood contained most expanded thyroid clonotypes exceeding 0.001 frequency.

In its sample, this clonotype was seen many times. Its antigen is still unknown. A much larger clone differs by one base, so this may be a read error. CDR3 length: 13 amino acids. V lost 0 bases and J 5 bases, leaving 8 bases between the germline ends. The germline CDR1 and CDR2 sequences are SGDLS and YYNGEE. V usage is TRBV9 and J usage is TRBJ1-1; D not resolved. The sequenced material came from peripheral blood or thyroid tissue (not recorded which). The sequence was obtained from an adult man with Graves' hyperthyroidism. The DNA for the CDR3 is TGTGCCAGCAGCGTAGAAGTGAGAACTGAAGCTTTCTTT. Translation: CASSVEVRTEAFF.